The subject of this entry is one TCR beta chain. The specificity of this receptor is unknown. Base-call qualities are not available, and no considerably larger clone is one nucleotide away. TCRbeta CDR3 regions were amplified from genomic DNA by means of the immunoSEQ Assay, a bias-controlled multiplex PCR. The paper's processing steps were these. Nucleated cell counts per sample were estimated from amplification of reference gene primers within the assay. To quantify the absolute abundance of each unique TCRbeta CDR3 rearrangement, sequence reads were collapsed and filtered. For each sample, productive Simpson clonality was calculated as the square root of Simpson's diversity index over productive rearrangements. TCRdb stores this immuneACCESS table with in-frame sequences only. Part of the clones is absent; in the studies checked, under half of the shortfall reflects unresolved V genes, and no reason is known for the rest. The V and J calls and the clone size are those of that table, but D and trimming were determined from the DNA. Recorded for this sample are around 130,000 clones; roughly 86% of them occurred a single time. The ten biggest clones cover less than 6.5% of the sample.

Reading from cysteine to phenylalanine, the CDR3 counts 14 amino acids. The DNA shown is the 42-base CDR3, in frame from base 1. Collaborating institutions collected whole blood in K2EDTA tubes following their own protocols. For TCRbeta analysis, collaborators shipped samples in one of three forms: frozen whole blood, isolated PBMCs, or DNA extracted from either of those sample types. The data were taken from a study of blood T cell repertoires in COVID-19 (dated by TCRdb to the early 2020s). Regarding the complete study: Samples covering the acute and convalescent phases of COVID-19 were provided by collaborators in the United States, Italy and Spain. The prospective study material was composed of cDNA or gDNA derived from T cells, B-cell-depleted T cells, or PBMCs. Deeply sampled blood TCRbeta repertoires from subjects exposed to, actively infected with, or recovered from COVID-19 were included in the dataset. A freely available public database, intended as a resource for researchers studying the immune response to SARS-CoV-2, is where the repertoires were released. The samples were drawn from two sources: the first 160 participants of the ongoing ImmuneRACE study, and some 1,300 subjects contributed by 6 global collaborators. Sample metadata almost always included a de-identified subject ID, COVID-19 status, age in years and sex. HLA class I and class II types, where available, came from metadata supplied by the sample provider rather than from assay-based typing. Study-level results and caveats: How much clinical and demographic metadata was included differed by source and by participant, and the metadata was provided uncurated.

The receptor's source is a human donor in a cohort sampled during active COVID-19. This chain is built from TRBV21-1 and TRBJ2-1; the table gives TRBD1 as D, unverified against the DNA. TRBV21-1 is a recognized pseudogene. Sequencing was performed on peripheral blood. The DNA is TGTGCCAGCAGCTTGGGACAGGGGAACAATGAGCAGTTCTTC. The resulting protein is CASSLGQGNNEQFF.